The 14 T cell receptor beta chains listed next were all sequenced from one sample in a study of blood T cell repertoires in COVID-19. Using immunoSEQ multiplex PCR, the repertoire was profiled, and TCRdb retains in-frame clones only, with some absent. The table records about 260,000 clones, 88% of them present only once. The sample comprised peripheral blood. These receptors all stem from a woman aged 70-85 years with COVID-19, enrolled during active disease.

This clone is a singleton in its sample. The chain joins TRBV11-3 to TRBJ2-7; D not certain. Trimming pared 1 base from V and 6 bases from J, leaving 10 bases between. Germline V gene data show CDR1 as SGHNT and CDR2 as YENEEA. The CDR3 runs 13 residues. CDR3 DNA sequence: TGTGCCAGCAGCTTAGGTCCCCGGGTCGAGCAGTACTTC. Amino acid sequence: CASSLGPRVEQYF.

The V and J genes are TRBV5-6 and TRBJ2-3, with D possibly being TRBD2 (5 bases). Trimming took 3 bases from V and 2 from J, leaving 13 bases between them. The germline V gene encodes CDR1 SGHDT and CDR2 YYEEEE. The CDR3 sequence is 15 residues long. The CDR3 region is CASSYSPGITDTQYF. CDR3 nucleotide sequence: TGTGCCAGCAGCTATTCTCCGGGGATCACAGATACGCAGTATTTT.

This rearrangement joins TRBV2 to TRBJ2-1; no firm D call. Trimming left V 6 bases short and J 6 bases short, with 3 bases between. The length of the CDR3 is 10 residues. CDR1 is SNHLY and CDR2 is FYNNEI in the germline V gene. The CDR3 nucleotides read TGTGCCAGCAGGGCCAATGAGCAGTTCTTC. Its translation is CASRANEQFF.

This chain joins TRBV18 and TRBJ1-3, with D perhaps TRBD1 (5 bases). Per germline, CDR1 KGHSH and CDR2 LQKENI. CDR3 length: 15 amino acids. The germline V and J ends were trimmed by 7 bases and 0 bases, with 13 bases remaining between them. Here the CDR3 reads CASFSGTVSGNTIYF. CDR3 bases: TGTGCCAGCTTTTCCGGGACTGTCTCTGGAAACACCATATATTTT.

The chain recombines TRBV3-1 (or the pseudogene TRBV3-2) with TRBJ2-4, with 11 bases matching TRBD2. The CDR3 spans 18 residues. Per germline, CDR1 LGHDT and CDR2 YNNKEL (reference sequence). Trimming removed 2 bases from V and 1 base from J; junction bases left unmatched: 7. The CDR3 is CASSQIAGGPPAKNIQYF. The CDR3 DNA sequence: TGTGCCAGCAGCCAAATAGCGGGAGGGCCCCCGGCCAAAAACATTCAGTACTTC.

The V call is TRBV27, the J call TRBJ2-7, with D possibly TRBD2 on 5 matching bases. The CDR3 spans 16 residues. The V gene's germline CDR1 is MNHEY and CDR2 SMNVEV (reference sequence). Trimming shortened V by 5 bases and J by 0 bases, and 17 bases separated the two germline ends. This CDR3 is CASSPVTPGVSYEQYF. CDR3 bases: TGTGCCAGCAGTCCCGTCACCCCCGGGGTCTCCTACGAGCAGTACTTC.

This clone was counted only a few times. The chain joins TRBV6-4 to TRBJ2-1; 7 bases fit TRBD2. V lost 3 bases to trimming and J lost 4 bases; unmatched junction nucleotides: 6. Germline V lookup: CDR1 MRHNA, CDR2 SNTAGT. There are 15 residues in the CDR3. This CDR3 is CASSEGGRVYNEQFF. The CDR3, as DNA: TGTGCCAGCAGTGAGGGCGGGAGAGTATACAATGAGCAGTTCTTC.

V and J are TRBV24-1 and TRBJ1-5; D call uncertain. The V end lost 4 bases, the J end lost 6 bases, and 9 bases lay between the germline ends. Germline assignment: CDR1 KGHDR and CDR2 SFDVKD. This CDR3 has 13 residues. The CDR3 loop reads CATSDRRSQPQHF. CDR3 bases: TGTGCCACCAGTGACCGGAGGAGTCAGCCCCAGCATTTT.

The CDR3 nucleotides are TGTGCCAGCAGCTTGACAGTCGGCTCTAACTATGGCTACACCTTC. Its translation is CASSLTVGSNYGYTF. The chain couples TRBV5-4 to TRBJ1-2; D not resolved. Germline values: CDR1 SGHNT, CDR2 YYREEE (reference sequence). This CDR3 spans 15 amino acids. The V end lost 1 base, the J end lost 0 bases, and 10 bases lay between the germline ends.

Only a few counts were recorded for this clone. The chain joins TRBV7-2 to TRBJ2-4; 10 bases match TRBD1. V shed 5 bases and J 8 bases; nucleotides not matched to a gene: 9. The CDR3 has 15 residues. Germline CDR1 SGHTA, CDR2 FQGNSA. The CDR3 region is CASSARQGAWDIQYF. CDR3 bases: TGTGCCAGCAGCGCCCGACAGGGGGCATGGGACATTCAGTACTTC.

The chain joins TRBV15 to TRBJ1-6, with TRBD1 as a possible D gene (6 bases). Trimming cost V 2 bases and J 7 bases, with 12 bases left between them. Per the germline V gene, CDR1 is LNHNV and CDR2 is YYDKDF (reference sequence). The CDR3 is 15 residues long. DNA for the CDR3: TGTGCCACCAGCAGAAACAGGGTGATCAATTCACCCCTCCACTTT. This gives the protein CATSRNRVINSPLHF.

This chain uses TRBV18 with TRBJ1-6; D is uncertain. The V gene's germline CDR1 is KGHSH and CDR2 LQKENI. Trimming shortened V by 8 bases and J by 8 bases, and 16 bases separated the two germline ends. The CDR3 runs to 14 residues. DNA of the CDR3: TGTGCCAGCACTCCTAACCAGAGGGATTCACCCCTCCACTTT. Encoded protein: CASTPNQRDSPLHF. Full variable domain (rest looked up from reference TRBV18 and TRBJ1-6): NAGVMQNPRHLVRRRGQEARLRCSPMKGHSHVYWYRQLPEEGLKFMVYLQKENIIDESGMPKERFSAEFPKEGPSILRIQQVVRGDSAAYFCASTPNQRDSPLHFGNGTRLTVT.

The V gene is TRBV6-5, the J gene TRBJ2-7; D possibly corresponds to TRBD1 (6 bases). Germline-derived CDR1 and CDR2 are MNHEY and SVGAGI. V was clipped by 6 bases and J by 3 bases, with 15 bases between them. This CDR3 has 14 residues. CDR3 sequence: CASRTGQSSYEQYF. DNA for the CDR3: TGTGCCAGCAGAACAGGACAGTCCAGCTACGAGCAGTACTTC.

The V and J genes are TRBV7-9 and TRBJ2-7; a weak D match, TRBD1 (6 bases). Per germline, CDR1 SEHNR and CDR2 FQNEAQ (reference sequence). Deletions cut 5 bases from V and 3 bases from J, with 14 bases between. The CDR3 sequence is 14 residues long. The CDR3 nucleotides are TGTGCCAGCAGCCCACGTGGGGGCCTCTACGAGCAGTACTTC. Translating gives CASSPRGGLYEQYF.